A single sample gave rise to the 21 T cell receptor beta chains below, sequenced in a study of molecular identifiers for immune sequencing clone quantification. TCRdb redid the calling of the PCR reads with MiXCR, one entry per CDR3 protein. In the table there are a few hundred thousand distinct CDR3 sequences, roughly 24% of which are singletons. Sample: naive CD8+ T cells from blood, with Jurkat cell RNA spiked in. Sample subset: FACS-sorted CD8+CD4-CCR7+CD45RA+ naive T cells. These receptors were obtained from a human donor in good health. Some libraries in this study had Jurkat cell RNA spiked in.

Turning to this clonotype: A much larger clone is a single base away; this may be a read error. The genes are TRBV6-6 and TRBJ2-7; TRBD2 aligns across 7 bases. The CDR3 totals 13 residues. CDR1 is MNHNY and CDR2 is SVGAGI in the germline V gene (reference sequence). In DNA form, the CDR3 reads TGTGCCAGCAGTTACGGCGGGGACTACGTGCAGTACTTC. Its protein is CASSYGGDYVQYF.

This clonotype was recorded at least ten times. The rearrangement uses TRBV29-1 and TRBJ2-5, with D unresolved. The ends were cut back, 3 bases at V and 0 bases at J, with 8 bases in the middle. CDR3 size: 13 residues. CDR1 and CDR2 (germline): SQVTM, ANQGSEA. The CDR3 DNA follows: TGCAGCGTTGATGTCCGGAACCAAGAGACCCAGTACTTC. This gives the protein CSVDVRNQETQYF.

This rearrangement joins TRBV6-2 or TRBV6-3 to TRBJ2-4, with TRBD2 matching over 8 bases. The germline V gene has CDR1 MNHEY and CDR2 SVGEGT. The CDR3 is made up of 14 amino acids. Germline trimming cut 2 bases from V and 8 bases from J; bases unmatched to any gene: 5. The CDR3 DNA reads TGTGCCAGCAGTTACGGAGCGGGAGTGGACATTCAGTACTTC. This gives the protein CASSYGAGVDIQYF.

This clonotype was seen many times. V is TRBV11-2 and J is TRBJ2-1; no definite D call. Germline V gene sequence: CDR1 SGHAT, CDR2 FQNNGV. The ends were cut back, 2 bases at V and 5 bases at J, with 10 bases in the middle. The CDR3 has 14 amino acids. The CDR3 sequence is CASSLWSADNEQFF. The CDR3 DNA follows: TGTGCCAGCAGCTTATGGTCTGCGGACAATGAGCAGTTCTTC.

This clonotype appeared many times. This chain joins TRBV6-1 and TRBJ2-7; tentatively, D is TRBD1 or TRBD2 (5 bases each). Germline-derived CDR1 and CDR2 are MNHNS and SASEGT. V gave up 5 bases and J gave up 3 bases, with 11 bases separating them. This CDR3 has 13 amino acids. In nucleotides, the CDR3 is TGTGCCAGCAGTTGGGACCAGATCTACGAGCAGTACTTC. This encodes CASSWDQIYEQYF.

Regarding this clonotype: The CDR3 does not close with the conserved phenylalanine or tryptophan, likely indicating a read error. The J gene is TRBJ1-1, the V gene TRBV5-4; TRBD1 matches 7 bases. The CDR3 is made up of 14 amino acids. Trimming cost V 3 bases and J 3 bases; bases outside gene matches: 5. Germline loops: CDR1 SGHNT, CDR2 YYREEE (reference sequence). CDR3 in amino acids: CASSWGTDYTEAFL. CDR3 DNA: TGTGCCAGCAGCTGGGGGACAGATTACACTGAAGCTTTCCTT.

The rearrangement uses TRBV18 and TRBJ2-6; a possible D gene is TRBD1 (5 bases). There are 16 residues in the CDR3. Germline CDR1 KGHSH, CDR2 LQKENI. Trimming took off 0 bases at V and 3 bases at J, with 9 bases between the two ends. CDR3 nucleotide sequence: TGTGCCAGCTCACCACCGGAAGGGGTTGGGGCCAACGTCCTGACTTTC. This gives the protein CASSPPEGVGANVLTF.

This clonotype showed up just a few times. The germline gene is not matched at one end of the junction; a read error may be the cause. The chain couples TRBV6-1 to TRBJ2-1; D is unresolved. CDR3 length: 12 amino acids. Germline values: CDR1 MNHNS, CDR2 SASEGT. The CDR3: CASSEALQSLAF. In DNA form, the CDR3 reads TGTGCCAGCAGTGAAGCGCTTCAGAGTTTGGCCTTC.

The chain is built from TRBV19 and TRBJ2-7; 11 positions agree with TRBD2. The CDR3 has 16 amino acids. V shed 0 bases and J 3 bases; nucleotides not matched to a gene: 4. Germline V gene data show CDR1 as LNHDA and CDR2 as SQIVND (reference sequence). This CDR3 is CASSIEGLAEHYEQYF. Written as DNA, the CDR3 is TGTGCCAGTAGTATAGAGGGACTAGCGGAGCACTACGAGCAGTACTTC. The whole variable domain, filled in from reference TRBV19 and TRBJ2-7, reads DGGITQSPKYLFRKEGQNVTLSCEQNLNHDAMYWYRQDPGQGLRLIYYSQIVNDFQKGDIAEGYSVSREKKESFPLTVTSAQKNPTAFYLCASSIEGLAEHYEQYFGPGTRLTVT.

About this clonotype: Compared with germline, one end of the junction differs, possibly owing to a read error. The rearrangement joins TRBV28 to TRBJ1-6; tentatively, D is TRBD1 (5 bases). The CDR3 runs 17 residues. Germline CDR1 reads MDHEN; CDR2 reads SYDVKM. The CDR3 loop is CAGSFIGTSLLNSPLHF. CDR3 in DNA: TGTGCCGGCAGTTTCATAGGGACGAGCTTACTTAATTCACCCCTCCACTTT.

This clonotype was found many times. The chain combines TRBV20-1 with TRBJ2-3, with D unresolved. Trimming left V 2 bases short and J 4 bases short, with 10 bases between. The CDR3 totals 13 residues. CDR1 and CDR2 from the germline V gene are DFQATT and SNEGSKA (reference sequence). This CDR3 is CSARSVASDTQYF. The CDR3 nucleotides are TGCAGTGCTAGAAGCGTAGCTTCAGATACGCAGTATTTT.

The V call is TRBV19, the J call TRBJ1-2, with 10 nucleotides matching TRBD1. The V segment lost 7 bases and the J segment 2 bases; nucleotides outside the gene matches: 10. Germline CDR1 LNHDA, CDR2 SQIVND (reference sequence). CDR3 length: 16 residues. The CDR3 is CASIGMTGGLNYGYTF. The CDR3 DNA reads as TGTGCCAGTATCGGGATGACAGGGGGCCTAAACTATGGCTACACCTTC.

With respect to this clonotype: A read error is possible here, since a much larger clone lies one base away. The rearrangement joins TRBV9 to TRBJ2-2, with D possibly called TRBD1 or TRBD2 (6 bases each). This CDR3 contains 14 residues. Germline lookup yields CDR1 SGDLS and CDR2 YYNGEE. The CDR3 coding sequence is TGTGCCAGCAGCCATCAGAGGGGGGCCGGGAAGCTGTTTTTT. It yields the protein CASSHQRGAGKLFF.

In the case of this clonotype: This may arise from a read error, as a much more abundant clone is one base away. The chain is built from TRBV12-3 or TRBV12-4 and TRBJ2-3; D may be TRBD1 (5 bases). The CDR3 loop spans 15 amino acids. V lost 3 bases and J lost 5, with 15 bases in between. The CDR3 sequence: CASSLTPWGGDTQYF. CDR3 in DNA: TGTGCCAGCAGTTTGACACCCTGGGGCGGAGATACGCAGTATTTT.

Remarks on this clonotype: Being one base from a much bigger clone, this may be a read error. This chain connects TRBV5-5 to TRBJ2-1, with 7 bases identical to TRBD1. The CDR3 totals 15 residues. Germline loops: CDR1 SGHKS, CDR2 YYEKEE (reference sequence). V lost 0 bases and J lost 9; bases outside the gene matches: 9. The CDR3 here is CASSLEQGSVGEQFF. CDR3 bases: TGTGCCAGCAGCTTGGAACAGGGGTCTGTGGGTGAGCAGTTCTTC.

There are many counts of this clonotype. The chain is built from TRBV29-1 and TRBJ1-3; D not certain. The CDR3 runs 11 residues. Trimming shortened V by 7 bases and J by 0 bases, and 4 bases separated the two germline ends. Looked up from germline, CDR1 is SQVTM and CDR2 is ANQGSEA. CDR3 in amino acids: CSANSGNTIYF. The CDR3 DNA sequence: TGCAGCGCTAACTCTGGAAACACCATATATTTT.

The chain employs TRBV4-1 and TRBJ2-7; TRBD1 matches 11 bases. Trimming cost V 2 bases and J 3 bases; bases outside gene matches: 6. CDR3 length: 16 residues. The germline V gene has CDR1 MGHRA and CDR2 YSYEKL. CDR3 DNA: TGCGCCAGCAGCCAACATACCGGGACAGGGGGCTACGAGCAGTACTTC. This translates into CASSQHTGTGGYEQYF.

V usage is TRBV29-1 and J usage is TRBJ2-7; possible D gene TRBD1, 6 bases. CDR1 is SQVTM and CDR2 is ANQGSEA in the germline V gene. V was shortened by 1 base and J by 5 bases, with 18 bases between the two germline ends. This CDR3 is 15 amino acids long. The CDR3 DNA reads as TGCAGCGTTGAAGCAGCCGGGACACGGCCTAACGAGCAGTACTTC. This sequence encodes CSVEAAGTRPNEQYF.

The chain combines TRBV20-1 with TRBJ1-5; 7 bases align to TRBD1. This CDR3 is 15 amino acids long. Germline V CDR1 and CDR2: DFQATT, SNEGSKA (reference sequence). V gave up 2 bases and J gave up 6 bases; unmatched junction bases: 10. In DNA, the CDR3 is TGCAGTGCTAGATCCAACCAGCCAGGGGGTCAGCCCCAGCATTTT. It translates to CSARSNQPGGQPQHF.

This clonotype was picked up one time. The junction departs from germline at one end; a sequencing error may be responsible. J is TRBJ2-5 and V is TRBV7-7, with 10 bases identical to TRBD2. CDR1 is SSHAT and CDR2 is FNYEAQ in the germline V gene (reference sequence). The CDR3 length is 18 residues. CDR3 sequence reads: CASSLKSSGSRAQETQYF. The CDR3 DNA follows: TGTGCTAGCAGCCTAAAATCTAGCGGGAGTCGTGCTCAAGAGACCCAGTACTTC.

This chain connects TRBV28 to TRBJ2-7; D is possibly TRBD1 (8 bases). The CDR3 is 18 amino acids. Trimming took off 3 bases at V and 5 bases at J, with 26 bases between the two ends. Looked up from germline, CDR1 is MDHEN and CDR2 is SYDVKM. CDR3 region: CASSFRGRVAGASHEQYF. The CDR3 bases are TGTGCCAGCAGTTTCAGGGGGCGGGTAGCGGGTGCGTCCCACGAGCAGTACTTC.